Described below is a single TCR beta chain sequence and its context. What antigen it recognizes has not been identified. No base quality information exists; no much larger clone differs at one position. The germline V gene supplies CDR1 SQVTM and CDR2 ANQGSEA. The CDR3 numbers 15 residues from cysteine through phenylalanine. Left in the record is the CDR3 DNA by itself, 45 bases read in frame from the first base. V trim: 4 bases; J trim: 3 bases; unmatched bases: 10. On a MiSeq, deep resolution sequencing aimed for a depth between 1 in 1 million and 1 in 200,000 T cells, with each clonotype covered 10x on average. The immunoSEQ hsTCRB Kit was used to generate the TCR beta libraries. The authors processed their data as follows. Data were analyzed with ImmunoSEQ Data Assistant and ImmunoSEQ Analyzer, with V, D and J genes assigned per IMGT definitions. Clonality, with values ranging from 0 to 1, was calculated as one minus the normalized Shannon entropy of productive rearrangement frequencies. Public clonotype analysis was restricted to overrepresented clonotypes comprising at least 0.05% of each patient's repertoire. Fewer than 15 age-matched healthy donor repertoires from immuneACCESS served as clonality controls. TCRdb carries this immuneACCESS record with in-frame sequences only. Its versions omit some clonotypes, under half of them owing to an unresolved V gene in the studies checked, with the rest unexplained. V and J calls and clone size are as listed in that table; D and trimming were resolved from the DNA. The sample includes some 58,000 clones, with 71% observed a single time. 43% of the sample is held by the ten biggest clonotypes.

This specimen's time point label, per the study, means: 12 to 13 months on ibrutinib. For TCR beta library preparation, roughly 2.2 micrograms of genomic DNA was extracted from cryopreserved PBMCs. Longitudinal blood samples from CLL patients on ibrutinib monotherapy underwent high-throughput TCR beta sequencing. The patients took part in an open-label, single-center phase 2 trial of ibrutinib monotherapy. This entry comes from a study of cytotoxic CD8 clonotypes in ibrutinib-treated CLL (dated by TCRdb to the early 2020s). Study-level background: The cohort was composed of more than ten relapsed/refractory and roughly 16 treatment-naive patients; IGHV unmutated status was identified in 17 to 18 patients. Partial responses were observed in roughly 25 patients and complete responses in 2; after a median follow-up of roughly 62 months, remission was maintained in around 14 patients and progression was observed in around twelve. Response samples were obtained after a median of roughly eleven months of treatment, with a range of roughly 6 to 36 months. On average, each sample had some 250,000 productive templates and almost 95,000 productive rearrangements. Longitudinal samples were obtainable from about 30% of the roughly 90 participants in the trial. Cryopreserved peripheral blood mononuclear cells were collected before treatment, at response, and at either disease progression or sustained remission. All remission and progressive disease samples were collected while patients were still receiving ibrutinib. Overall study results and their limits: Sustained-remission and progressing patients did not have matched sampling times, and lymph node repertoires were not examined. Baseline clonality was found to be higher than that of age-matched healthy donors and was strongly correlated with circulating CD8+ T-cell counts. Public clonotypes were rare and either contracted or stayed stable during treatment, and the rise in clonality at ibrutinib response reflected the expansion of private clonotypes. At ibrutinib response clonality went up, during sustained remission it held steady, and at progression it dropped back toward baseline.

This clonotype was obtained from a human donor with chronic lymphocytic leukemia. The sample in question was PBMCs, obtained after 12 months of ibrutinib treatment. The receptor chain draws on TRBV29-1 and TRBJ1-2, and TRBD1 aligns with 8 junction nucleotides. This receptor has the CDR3 CSVGTGSHPDYGYTF. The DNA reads TGCAGCGTTGGGACAGGGTCCCACCCTGACTATGGCTACACCTTC.